This T cell receptor (beta chain) stems from a study of blood T cell repertoires in COVID-19. As for the study in general: Some COVID-19 samples were acute and others convalescent; all came from the United States, Italy and Spain. From T cells, B-cell-depleted T cells, or PBMCs came the material, which was cDNA or gDNA.

Generated by immunoSEQ multiplex PCR, the TCRdb table keeps only in-frame clones and is missing some. Of some 310,000 clones listed, more than 75% were seen once; the top ten hold 1%. This CDR3 contains 15 residues. Germline lookup yields CDR1 SGHNT and CDR2 YYREEE (reference sequence). Trimming cost V 0 bases and J 4 bases, with 13 bases left between them. The sequencing input was peripheral blood. The V and J genes are TRBV5-4 and TRBJ1-2; D perhaps matches TRBD1 (5 bases). The clonotype comes from a man over 45 with active or convalescent COVID-19. The CDR3 DNA sequence: TGTGCCAGCAGCTTGGATGGCAGGGCCTTCTATGGCTACACCTTC. Translation: CASSLDGRAFYGYTF.